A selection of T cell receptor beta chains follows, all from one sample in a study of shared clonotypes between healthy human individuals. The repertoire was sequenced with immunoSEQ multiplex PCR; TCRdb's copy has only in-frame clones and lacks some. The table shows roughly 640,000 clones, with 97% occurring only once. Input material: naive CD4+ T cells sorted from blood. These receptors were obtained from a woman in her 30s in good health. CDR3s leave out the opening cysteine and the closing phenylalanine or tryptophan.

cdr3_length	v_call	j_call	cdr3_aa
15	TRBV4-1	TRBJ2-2	ASSQGGVRGNTGELF
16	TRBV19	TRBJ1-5	ASSTSPRDRVFNQPQH
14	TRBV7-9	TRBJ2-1	ASSSGGGGSRNEQF
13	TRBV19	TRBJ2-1	ASSTSSGGNNEQF
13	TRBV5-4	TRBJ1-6	ASSPSEGGNSPLH
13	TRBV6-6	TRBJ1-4	ASVDQQGVNEKLF
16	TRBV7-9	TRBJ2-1	ASSSSPLAAHAHNEQF
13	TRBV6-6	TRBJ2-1	ASSYKQGPTDEQF
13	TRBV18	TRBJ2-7	ASSPREASTHEQY
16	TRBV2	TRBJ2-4	ASRGLAGKGSAKNIQY
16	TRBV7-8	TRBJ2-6	ASTAGLAGASGANVLT
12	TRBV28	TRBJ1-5	ASHKGVSNQPQH
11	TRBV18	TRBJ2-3	ASSAGGTDTQY
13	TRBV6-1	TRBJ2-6	ASSEVYSGANVLT
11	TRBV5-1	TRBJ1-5	ASSLKGAWPQH
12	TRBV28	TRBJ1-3	ASRDRASGNTIY